A single sample is the source of the 32 T cell receptor beta chains below, sequenced in a study of blood T cell repertoires in COVID-19. Here immunoSEQ multiplex PCR was the method, and the copy in TCRdb shows in-frame clones only, minus some. In the table there are a few hundred thousand clones, around four fifths of which are singletons. The sample consisted of peripheral blood. These TCRs come from a man aged 55 to 70 who had recovered from COVID-19.

The J gene is TRBJ1-5, the V gene TRBV5-4; no definite D call. Germline-derived CDR1 and CDR2 are SGHNT and YYREEE (reference sequence). This CDR3 is 13 amino acids long. The V and J ends lost 0 bases and 6 bases respectively, with 7 bases between them. CDR3: CASSLGESQPQHF. As DNA, the CDR3 is TGTGCCAGCAGCTTGGGGGAGAGTCAGCCCCAGCATTTT.

This clone was seen only a few times. The chain carries TRBV2 and TRBJ1-6; 7 nucleotides agree with TRBD1. The length of the CDR3 is 13 residues. J was trimmed by 8 bases and V by 9 bases; bases with no gene match: 7. Germline loops: CDR1 SNHLY, CDR2 FYNNEI. The chain's CDR3 is CARSTGIDSPLHF. Here the CDR3 DNA reads TGTGCCAGATCGACAGGGATAGATTCACCCCTCCACTTT.

This chain links TRBV10-3 with TRBJ1-1; 7 nucleotides line up with TRBD1. The germline V gene has CDR1 ENHRY and CDR2 SYGVKD. This CDR3 has 12 residues. V was pared by 6 bases and J by 9 bases, with 7 bases of the junction left unmatched. CDR3 sequence reads: CAIRGLDRQAFF. Written as DNA, the CDR3 is TGTGCCATCAGGGGACTGGACAGGCAAGCTTTCTTT.

V usage is TRBV13 and J usage is TRBJ2-1; tentative D call: TRBD1 (6 bases). Germline CDR1 PRHDT, CDR2 FYEKMQ (reference sequence). The germline V and J ends were trimmed by 5 bases and 8 bases, with 13 bases remaining between them. CDR3 length equals 13 residues. CDR3 in DNA: TGTGCCAGCAGCACCCGGGCAGGGGATGAGCAGTTCTTC. This translates into CASSTRAGDEQFF.

The chain is built from TRBV9 and TRBJ2-1; D perhaps matches TRBD2 (5 bases). Germline V CDR1 and CDR2: SGDLS, YYNGEE. Trimming left V 1 base short and J 6 bases short, with 5 bases between. The CDR3 is 12 amino acids. CDR3 loop: CASSVTSNEQFF. The CDR3 region has the DNA TGTGCCAGCAGCGTAACTAGCAATGAGCAGTTCTTC.

V gene TRBV29-1 combines with J gene TRBJ2-3; 9 nucleotides match TRBD2. Germline CDR1 and CDR2: SQVTM and ANQGSEA. J lost 6 bases, V lost 6 bases, and 7 bases had no gene match. The CDR3 runs to 13 residues. Written as DNA, the CDR3 is TGCAGCGTCGGCGGGGGGGCCCCCGATACGCAGTATTTT. This encodes CSVGGGAPDTQYF.

The CDR3 sequence: CSASYASYNEQFF. For the CDR3, the DNA is TGCAGTGCTAGTTACGCTAGCTACAATGAGCAGTTCTTC. V and J are TRBV20-1 and TRBJ2-1; D is unresolved. V was trimmed by 3 bases and J by 3 bases, leaving 9 bases between them. This CDR3 spans 13 amino acids. Per the germline V gene, CDR1 is DFQATT and CDR2 is SNEGSKA (reference sequence).

The rearrangement uses TRBV19 and TRBJ2-7; 8 positions match TRBD2. The CDR3 is made up of 13 amino acids. CDR1 and CDR2 from the germline V gene are LNHDA and SQIVND (reference sequence). V lost 3 bases and J lost 6; bases outside the gene matches: 4. The CDR3 DNA reads as TGTGCCAGTAGTATCACCCGGGGGGGCGAGCAGTACTTC. Encoded protein: CASSITRGGEQYF.

Notes on this clone: Within the sample, other DNA sequences also encode this same CDR3. This chain joins TRBV5-1 and TRBJ2-5; TRBD2 matches at 7 bases. V lost 4 bases to trimming and J lost 0 bases; unmatched junction nucleotides: 0. CDR3 length: 13 residues. Germline V gives CDR1 SGHRS, CDR2 YFSETQ. This CDR3 is CASSRGDQETQYF. CDR3 sequence (DNA): TGCGCCAGCAGCCGGGGGGACCAAGAGACCCAGTACTTC.

The chain couples TRBV5-1 to TRBJ2-3; tentatively, D is TRBD2 (6 bases). This CDR3 has 16 amino acids. Germline V lookup: CDR1 SGHRS, CDR2 YFSETQ. V dropped 4 bases and J dropped 0 bases, with 15 bases sitting between them. The CDR3 region has the DNA TGCGCCAGCAGCGGACGACTAGGCGGGAGCACAGATACGCAGTATTTT. It yields the protein CASSGRLGGSTDTQYF.

The V call is TRBV27, the J call TRBJ1-2, with 7 bases lining up with TRBD1. The CDR3 spans 14 residues. Germline V CDR1 and CDR2: MNHEY, SMNVEV (reference sequence). The V segment lost 5 bases and the J segment 8 bases; nucleotides outside the gene matches: 11. CDR3 protein: CASSPHRGVGGYTF. The CDR3 nucleotides read TGTGCCAGCAGTCCCCACAGGGGAGTAGGGGGCTACACCTTC.

This rearrangement joins TRBV18 to TRBJ2-7; TRBD1 is a possible D gene (6 bases). The CDR3 runs 14 residues. Germline V CDR1 and CDR2: KGHSH, LQKENI. V lost 3 bases and J lost 5, with 14 bases in between. Here the CDR3 DNA reads TGTGCCAGCTCACCCCTCGGACAGTCGGACGAGCAGTACTTC. It translates to CASSPLGQSDEQYF.

This chain connects TRBV27 to TRBJ1-1; D is possibly TRBD1 (5 bases). The ends were cut back, 5 bases at V and 11 bases at J, with 18 bases in the middle. CDR1 is MNHEY and CDR2 is SMNVEV in the germline V gene (reference sequence). This CDR3 comprises 13 residues. The CDR3 reads CASSATLQARAFF. The CDR3 nucleotides are TGTGCCAGCAGTGCGACTTTACAGGCTAGGGCTTTCTTT.

V usage is TRBV5-4 and J usage is TRBJ1-6; a weak D match, TRBD1 (6 bases). The CDR3 contains 15 residues. Between the trimmed V and J ends, which lost 2 bases and 7 bases, there was a span of 13 bases. Germline V gene lookup returns CDR1 SGHNT and CDR2 YYREEE (reference sequence). The CDR3 nucleotides read TGTGCCAGCAGCTTTGGCGGACAGACGAATTCACCCCTCCACTTT. The encoded protein is CASSFGGQTNSPLHF.

V gene TRBV7-6 combines with J gene TRBJ2-1; D might be TRBD1 (6 bases). CDR1 SGHVS and CDR2 FNYEAQ come from the germline V gene. With 2 bases removed from V and 4 bases from J, the gap between germline ends came to 9 bases. CDR3 length equals 14 residues. For the CDR3, the DNA is TGTGCCAGCAGCTTAAACGGACAGTACAATGAGCAGTTCTTC. Translation: CASSLNGQYNEQFF.

This chain links TRBV5-6 with TRBJ1-3, with TRBD1 as a possible D gene (6 bases). Per germline, CDR1 SGHDT and CDR2 YYEEEE. There are 15 residues in the CDR3. The germline V and J ends were trimmed by 3 bases and 0 bases, with 10 bases remaining between them. CDR3 protein: CASSSRQASGNTIYF. CDR3 nucleotides: TGTGCCAGCAGCTCCCGACAGGCCTCTGGAAACACCATATATTTT.

The chain links TRBV12-3 or TRBV12-4 to TRBJ1-6, with no clear D. The CDR3 sequence is 11 residues long. V was trimmed by 6 bases and J by 10 bases, leaving 7 bases between them. CDR3 DNA: TGTGCCAGCAGCGCGGGATCACCCCTCCACTTT. Protein sequence: CASSAGSPLHF.

This rearrangement joins TRBV19 to TRBJ1-1; TRBD1 is a possible D gene (6 bases). Trimming removed 4 bases at V and 6 bases at J, with 12 bases between. Germline V gene data show CDR1 as LNHDA and CDR2 as SQIVND (reference sequence). CDR3 size: 13 residues. The CDR3 DNA follows: TGTGCCAGTAGTACGAGGGGGGGGGCTGAAGCTTTCTTT. Encoded protein: CASSTRGGAEAFF. The full variable domain, completed using reference TRBV19 and TRBJ1-1, is DGGITQSPKYLFRKEGQNVTLSCEQNLNHDAMYWYRQDPGQGLRLIYYSQIVNDFQKGDIAEGYSVSREKKESFPLTVTSAQKNPTAFYLCASSTRGGAEAFFGQGTRLTVV.

The chain links TRBV19 to TRBJ2-1; 13 nucleotides match TRBD2. The CDR3 has 15 amino acids. The V gene's germline CDR1 is LNHDA and CDR2 SQIVND (reference sequence). The junction had 0 bases not matched to a gene; V was cut back by 6 bases and J by 1 base. The CDR3 sequence is CASRTSGGSYNEQFF. In nucleotides, the CDR3 is TGTGCCAGTAGGACTAGCGGGGGGTCCTACAATGAGCAGTTCTTC.

The V call is TRBV15, the J call TRBJ2-7; D perhaps matches TRBD1 (6 bases). CDR1 LNHNV and CDR2 YYDKDF come from the germline V gene (reference sequence). V lost 5 bases to trimming and J lost 2 bases, with 16 bases between them. This CDR3 is built from 15 residues. Here the CDR3 reads CATSVGTTGAYEQYF. In DNA, the CDR3 is TGTGCCACCAGCGTAGGGACGACAGGAGCCTACGAGCAGTACTTC.

The gene calls are TRBV6-6 and TRBJ1-5; D is perhaps TRBD1 (6 bases). CDR3 length: 14 residues. Trimming left V 5 bases short and J 7 bases short, with 15 bases between. Germline CDR1 and CDR2: MNHNY and SVGAGI (reference sequence). CDR3 coding DNA: TGTGCCAGCAGTCCCGGAGGGGGAGGGCAGCCCCAGCATTTT. Translating gives CASSPGGGGQPQHF.

This clone was seen a single time. The rearrangement joins TRBV30 to TRBJ1-2; 10 bases map to TRBD1. V lost 3 bases to trimming and J lost 6 bases; unmatched junction nucleotides: 7. The CDR3 has 14 residues. Germline assignment: CDR1 GTSNPN and CDR2 SVGIG (reference sequence). The CDR3 region has the DNA TGTGCCTGGAGCACCTCGGGACAGGGGAATGGCTACACCTTC. Its protein is CAWSTSGQGNGYTF.

Details on this clone: Other nucleotide sequences in the sample specify the same CDR3. The chain employs TRBV5-1 and TRBJ2-5, with TRBD1 matching 8 bases. V gave up 0 bases and J gave up 3 bases; unmatched junction bases: 4. This CDR3 region has 15 residues. Looked up from germline, CDR1 is SGHRS and CDR2 is YFSETQ. CDR3 in DNA: TGCGCCAGCAGCTTGGACCAGGGGGCCAAAGAGACCCAGTACTTC. It yields the protein CASSLDQGAKETQYF. Full variable domain (outside the CDR3, taken from reference TRBV5-1 and TRBJ2-5): KAGVTQTPRYLIKTRGQQVTLSCSPISGHRSVSWYQQTPGQGLQFLFEYFSETQRNKGNFPGRFSGRQFSNSRSEMNVSTLELGDSALYLCASSLDQGAKETQYFGPGTRLLVL.

The chain couples TRBV7-2 to TRBJ2-5; TRBD2 is a possible D gene (6 bases). The CDR3 length is 15 residues. V was trimmed by 1 base and J by 5 bases, leaving 14 bases between them. Germline values: CDR1 SGHTA, CDR2 FQGNSA. In DNA form, the CDR3 reads TGTGCCAGCAGCTTAGACGAGACTAGGACTGAGACCCAGTACTTC. Its translation is CASSLDETRTETQYF. Drawing the rest from reference TRBV7-2 and TRBJ2-5, the complete variable domain is GAGVSQSPSNKVTEKGKDVELRCDPISGHTALYWYRQSLGQGLEFLIYFQGNSAPDKSGLPSDRFSAERTGGSVSTLTIQRTQQEDSAVYLCASSLDETRTETQYFGPGTRLLVL.

To note about this clone: Distinct nucleotide sequences in the sample also encode this CDR3. The gene calls are TRBV18 and TRBJ2-7, with TRBD1 identical over 10 bases. V dropped 6 bases and J dropped 2; count of bases not matched to a gene: 4. This CDR3 comprises 14 residues. CDR1 is KGHSH and CDR2 is LQKENI in the germline V gene. CDR3 region: CASSPGQGAYEQYF. CDR3 DNA: TGTGCCAGCTCCCCCGGACAGGGGGCCTACGAGCAGTACTTC.

This clone has a single count. The chain couples TRBV5-1 to TRBJ2-1, with 14 bases that match TRBD2. The CDR3 is made up of 14 amino acids. Looked up from germline, CDR1 is SGHRS and CDR2 is YFSETQ. After removal of 4 bases from V and 7 bases from J, the junction contained 1 base not matched to a gene. This CDR3 reads CASSRTSGRNEQFF. DNA of the CDR3: TGCGCCAGCAGCCGGACTAGCGGGAGGAATGAGCAGTTCTTC.

The chain has TRBV4-1 and TRBJ2-2, with a possible D match to TRBD1 (5 bases). The germline V and J ends were trimmed by 2 bases and 4 bases, with 8 bases remaining between them. Germline-derived CDR1 and CDR2 are MGHRA and YSYEKL. CDR3 size: 14 residues. The CDR3 DNA sequence: TGCGCCAGCAGCCAACGGCAGGGCACCGGGGAGCTGTTTTTT. Its translation: CASSQRQGTGELFF.

This chain connects TRBV6-6 to TRBJ1-2; TRBD1 matches at 11 bases. After removal of 8 bases from V and 7 bases from J, the junction contained 9 bases not matched to a gene. Germline loops: CDR1 MNHNY, CDR2 SVGAGI (reference sequence). The CDR3 is 14 amino acids. The CDR3 reads CASLPPGQGGGYTF. The CDR3, as DNA: TGTGCCAGCCTCCCCCCGGGACAGGGGGGTGGCTACACCTTC.

The CDR3 loop reads CASSYRRKRGMEYGYTF. In DNA form, the CDR3 reads TGTGCCAGCAGTTACCGGAGAAAGCGGGGTATGGAGTATGGCTACACCTTC. This chain uses TRBV6-2 or TRBV6-3 with TRBJ1-2; D gene unclear. Germline CDR1 MNHEY, CDR2 SVGEGT. The CDR3 extends over 17 amino acids. V was clipped by 2 bases and J by 5 bases, with 21 bases between them.

There are many counts of this clone. The chain has TRBV5-6 and TRBJ1-3; 7 bases agree with TRBD1. Germline V lookup: CDR1 SGHDT, CDR2 YYEEEE. Unmatched junction bases numbered 5, after V lost 3 bases and J lost 5 bases. The length of the CDR3 is 14 residues. The CDR3 DNA reads as TGTGCCAGCAGCTCCCGGGACAGACGAAACACCATATATTTT. This sequence encodes CASSSRDRRNTIYF. Full variable domain (remainder filled in from reference TRBV5-6 and TRBJ1-3): DAGVTQSPTHLIKTRGQQVTLRCSPKSGHDTVSWYQQALGQGPQFIFQYYEEEERQRGNFPDRFSGHQFPNYSSELNVNALLLGDSALYLCASSSRDRRNTIYFGEGSWLTVV.

This clone came up a few times. The J gene is TRBJ1-2, the V gene TRBV2; D gene unclear. The germline V and J ends were trimmed by 4 bases and 1 base, with 10 bases remaining between them. CDR3 length: 14 amino acids. Germline loops: CDR1 SNHLY, CDR2 FYNNEI. CDR3 DNA sequence: TGTGCCAGCAGTGCGGGAGGGATTAACTATGGCTACACCTTC. Encoded protein: CASSAGGINYGYTF. Looking up the rest from reference TRBV2 and TRBJ1-2 gives the full variable domain: EPEVTQTPSHQVTQMGQEVILRCVPISNHLYFYWYRQILGQKVEFLVSFYNNEISEKSEIFDDQFSVERPDGSNFTLKIRSTKLEDSAMYFCASSAGGINYGYTFGSGTRLTVV.

The gene calls are TRBV5-1 and TRBJ2-3; 11 positions match TRBD2. The CDR3 covers 18 residues. The V gene's germline CDR1 is SGHRS and CDR2 YFSETQ. After removal of 0 bases from V and 3 bases from J, the junction contained 9 bases not matched to a gene. This CDR3 reads CASSLETSGVGLTDTQYF. The CDR3 coding sequence is TGCGCCAGCAGCTTGGAGACTAGCGGGGTGGGTTTAACAGATACGCAGTATTTT.